Sequencing of this T cell receptor (beta chain) was carried out in a study of shared clonotypes between healthy human individuals. The wider study: Each donor contributed plates that comprised three CD4 naive, three CD4 memory, two CD8 naive and one CD8 memory.

Sequencing used immunoSEQ multiplex PCR; TCRdb keeps in-frame clones, though not all of them. The table shows under 2,500,000 clones, with almost 96% occurring only once. Germline V gene data show CDR1 as SNHLY and CDR2 as FYNNEI. J was trimmed by 8 bases and V by 8 bases; bases with no gene match: 11. There are 14 residues in the CDR3. The chain combines TRBV2 with TRBJ1-2; 10 positions agree with TRBD1. Sequenced material: naive CD4+ T cells sorted from blood. Noted subset: CD45RA+ positively selected. The receptor was isolated from a man aged 18 to 29 in good health. The CDR3 DNA sequence: TGTGCCAGCGTTACCGGGACAGGGGAACGAGGCTACACCTTC. It specifies CASVTGTGERGYTF. The full variable domain, its missing parts supplied by reference TRBV2 and TRBJ1-2, is EPEVTQTPSHQVTQMGQEVILRCVPISNHLYFYWYRQILGQKVEFLVSFYNNEISEKSEIFDDQFSVERPDGSNFTLKIRSTKLEDSAMYFCASVTGTGERGYTFGSGTRLTVV.